The TCR beta chain under discussion was sequenced for a study of molecular identifiers for immune sequencing clone quantification listed by TCRdb under 2018. Concerning the study at large: For a replicate experiment, RNA from roughly 20,000 or 100,000 naive CD8 T cells was divided into five aliquots, and four of the five aliquots were sequenced. This methods study used CD8 T cells to benchmark TCR RNA copy counting and molecular-identifier clustering-based TCR repertoire sequencing (MIDCIRS).

Receptor libraries were prepared by PCR. The instrument was a NextSeq 500. Bulk TCR libraries were made following a previously described method, with the TCR primers given in Table S5. Purification of total RNA was performed with the Qiagen AllPrep DNA/RNA kit. Before analysis, reads from multiple sequencing runs of the same library were pooled. As for how the authors treated the data: Reads were retained only if an exact TCR constant sequence was present, and the retained reads were trimmed to 150 nt and grouped according to their 12-nt molecular barcodes. Reads in each barcode group were sub-clustered using a 15% Levenshtein threshold, and a quality-weighted consensus sequence was built for each RNA molecule. Non-functional sequences were discarded, and so were lower-count sequences lying one edit away from another sequence. Barcode sub-clusters with fewer than 20% of the maximum read count were removed, based on fitting two negative binomial distributions. TCRdb reprocessed the public reads (quality trimming at Q25 with fastp, clone calling with MiXCR) and kept in-frame beta chains. Here each entry gathers all rows of one CDR3 protein and keeps the most common genes and DNA. The V and J calls and clone size are TCRdb's, not the authors'. For this sample there are about 510,000 distinct CDR3 sequences; around 23% appear just once. Roughly 0.79% of the sample rests with the top ten.

The paper as a whole reports these results and caveats: Spiked-in Jurkat TCR RNA equal to a single cell's worth was reported to be detectable even within one million naive CD8 T cells. Identical TCR molecules sharing a barcode could cause highly expanded clone sizes to be underestimated. In CMV-specific effector cells, clones with more than 20 RNA copies accounted for over 99% of molecules, whereas in naive cells such clones accounted for under 1%. Naive libraries contained spiked-in Jurkat TCR RNA (around eleven copies' worth), which is not part of the donor repertoire. When barcode sub-clustering was left out, chimeric consensus sequences inflated TCR diversity, with chimeras reaching as high as 47%. Modeling gave around 3.3 recovered TCR RNA copies per cell versus 8 to 10 by digital PCR, implying roughly 30% capture efficiency.

In the case of this clonotype: This clone's antigen is unknown. Base qualities are not provided; no much larger clone lies one nucleotide away.

Libraries of naive CD8 T cells were built from around 20,000 to 1,000,000 sorted cells, with 10%, 30% or 50% of the purified RNA used. Naive CD8 T cells, defined as CD8+CD4-CCR7+CD45RA+, were FACS-sorted into RLT Plus buffer on a BD FACSAria II. Detection sensitivity was tested by spiking Jurkat RNA equal to around 11 TCR copies' worth into samples containing 20,000-1,000,000 naive CD8 T cells. CD8 T cells were enriched using RosetteSep CD8+ T Cell Enrichment Cocktail and Ficoll-Paque, and the enriched cells then underwent ACK red cell lysis. Trimmed from V: 4 bases; trimmed from J: 4 bases; junction bases lacking a gene match: 10. From a lookup of the germline V gene (reference sequence), CDR1 and CDR2 are SEHNR and FQNEAQ. The CDR3 sequence holds 17 residues, the cysteine and phenylalanine included. Of all the DNA, just the CDR3 is kept, 51 bases in frame from base 1.

Material for sequencing was naive CD8+ T cells from blood, with Jurkat cell RNA spiked in. The cell subset or site label corresponds to: FACS-sorted CD8+CD4-CCR7+CD45RA+ naive T cells. The receptor chain draws on TRBV7-9 and TRBJ2-3; 11 of the junction bases match TRBD2. This clonotype was sampled from a human donor in good health. Some libraries in this study had Jurkat cell RNA spiked in. In nucleotide form, the sequence is TGTGCCAGCAGCTCAAACGTAGCGGGAGGGCGGTCAGATACGCAGTATTTT. It specifies CASSSNVAGGRSDTQYF.